Listed below are T cell receptor beta chains from one sample, sequenced in a study of shared clonotypes between healthy human individuals. Using immunoSEQ multiplex PCR, the repertoire was profiled, and TCRdb retains in-frame clones only, with some absent. The profile shows nearly 1 million clones, less than 85% of them singletons. What was sequenced was memory CD4+ T cells sorted from blood. These receptors came from a young man in good health. The CDR3 runs from the conserved cysteine through the conserved F or W. The D gene is left open where the match is weak.

D,J,V,CDR3
NA,TRBJ2-3,TRBV5-6,CASSSLGVTFTDTQYF
TRBD2,TRBJ2-3,TRBV5-8,CASSLGGLAGNTDTQYF
TRBD2,TRBJ2-7,TRBV25-1,CANSGRAVYEQYF
NA,TRBJ2-6,TRBV7-3,CASSPGLGANVLTF
TRBD1,TRBJ1-2,TRBV30,CAWTGGYGYTF
TRBD1,TRBJ1-5,TRBV30,CAVDRGGNQPQHF
NA,TRBJ1-1,TRBV10-3,CAISGVNTEAFF
NA,TRBJ1-1,TRBV7-6,CASSGGGGASTEAFF
NA,TRBJ2-3,TRBV11-3,CASSLEERDTQYF
NA,TRBJ1-2,TRBV5-4,CASSLSGRVDYGYTF
TRBD1,TRBJ1-1,TRBV25-1,CASQGGPEAFF
NA,TRBJ2-6,TRBV5-1,CASSLLDSGANVLTF
TRBD1,TRBJ1-5,TRBV6-5,CASNQGGGNQPQHF
TRBD1,TRBJ1-3,TRBV6-6,CASRAPTGVANTIYF
NA,TRBJ1-4,TRBV5-1,CASSLQYNEKLFF
TRBD2,TRBJ2-3,TRBV7-9,CASTPGGGPDTQYF
TRBD1,TRBJ2-2,TRBV6-1,CASSGQGANVGELFF
NA,TRBJ1-1,TRBV5-1,CASSFSPPNTEAFF
TRBD2,TRBJ2-5,TRBV4-1,CASSATSGVAKETQYF
TRBD2,TRBJ2-7,TRBV27,CASSFRPGLAGVPSTYEQYF
NA,TRBJ1-5,TRBV6-1,CAARDDYSNQPQHF
NA,TRBJ1-2,TRBV6-1,CASTKGYGYTF
NA,TRBJ1-2,TRBV5-1,CASSLGRGDGYTF
TRBD1,TRBJ1-1,TRBV18,CASSPPGQGRTEAFF
NA,TRBJ1-1,TRBV5-5,CASSLAVEAFF
TRBD1,TRBJ2-7,TRBV19,CASTPGQGANEQYF
TRBD2,TRBJ2-1,TRBV5-1,CASSLVGSGRGNEQFF
NA,TRBJ1-2,TRBV27,CASSLGRGGFYGYTF
TRBD1,TRBJ1-5,TRBV4-1,CASSLYLPGTGFSNQPQHF
NA,TRBJ2-3,TRBV9,CASSSSGYTQYF
NA,TRBJ1-1,TRBV7-8,CASSLGRDREAFF
NA,TRBJ1-5,TRBV10-3,CAISESRLPWPQHF
TRBD1,TRBJ2-2,TRBV19,CASSNDRVRTGELFF
TRBD1,TRBJ2-2,TRBV4-3,CASSQDRGRTGELFF
TRBD1,TRBJ2-7,TRBV25-1,CASSQTGAVYEQYF
NA,TRBJ1-3,TRBV5-4,CASTQGGNSGNTIYF
TRBD1,TRBJ2-6,TRBV6-1,CASSELWTGYPSGANVLTF
NA,TRBJ2-7,TRBV7-9,CASSLGWGSREQYF
TRBD2,TRBJ2-5,TRBV7-9,CASLESSGLQETQYF
NA,TRBJ2-2,TRBV5-6,CASSTTRNTGELFF
TRBD2,TRBJ2-7,TRBV7-2,CASSLWLAGAGEQYF
TRBD2,TRBJ2-3,TRBV4-1,CASGGDSTDTQYF
TRBD1,TRBJ2-5,TRBV25-1,CASSDTGTAQETQYF
NA,TRBJ2-3,TRBV18,CASSPPSGITTDTQYF
NA,TRBJ1-1,TRBV5-1,CASRVDTEAFF
NA,TRBJ2-7,TRBV27,CASSDGRGRYEQYF
TRBD1,TRBJ1-3,TRBV28,CATSPPTGGSGNTIYF
TRBD1,TRBJ2-7,TRBV7-9,CASSQMTGSAYEQYF
NA,TRBJ2-3,TRBV10-1,CASSDGGQVDTQYF
NA,TRBJ2-5,TRBV10-3,CAISRGQLQETQYF
NA,TRBJ1-4,TRBV29-1,CSFQTGAREKLFF
NA,TRBJ2-7,TRBV28,CASSPGRGRSYEQYF
NA,TRBJ1-1,TRBV9,CASSVRDTGNTEAFF